The next 8 T cell receptor beta chains were all read from a single sample in a study of Graves' ophthalmopathy and Graves' hyperthyroidism. TCR beta CDR3 regions were amplified from RNA transcripts. HTBI-primed RT-PCR formed the first round, and a multiplex PCR formed the second. Via MiXCR, TCRdb re-called the multiplex PCR reads, giving one row per CDR3 protein. The sample has about 240,000 distinct CDR3 sequences; 45% are singletons. Sequencing was done on a sample of peripheral blood. The source is an adult man with Graves' ophthalmopathy.

The chain combines TRBV29-1 with TRBJ2-7; the match to TRBD1 covers 8 bases. Germline V gives CDR1 SQVTM, CDR2 ANQGSEA. This CDR3 spans 13 amino acids. CDR3 sequence reads: CRAPGQVSYEQYF. DNA of the CDR3: TGCAGAGCCCCGGGACAGGTATCCTACGAGCAGTACTTC.

This clonotype has only a few counts. The chain has TRBV11-2 and TRBJ1-6; 8 bases are shared with TRBD1. Germline values: CDR1 SGHAT, CDR2 FQNNGV. The CDR3 is made up of 15 amino acids. Trimming at V came to 5 bases and at J to 7 bases, leaving 7 bases not matched to a gene. CDR3 nucleotide sequence: TGTGCCAGCAGCGACCGGACAGGGACAAATTCACCCCTCCACTTT. It specifies CASSDRTGTNSPLHF.

The chain carries TRBV9 and TRBJ2-7; 10 bases line up with TRBD1. Germline V gives CDR1 SGDLS, CDR2 YYNGEE. The CDR3 length is 15 residues. The J segment lost 6 bases and the V segment lost 6 bases, leaving 12 bases of the junction unmatched. CDR3 DNA sequence: TGTGCCAGCACCCGGGGTGGACAGGGGGAGCGCGAGCAGTACTTC. Translating gives CASTRGGQGEREQYF.

The sample holds a few counts of this clonotype. This rearrangement joins TRBV2 to TRBJ1-1; 8 bases agree with TRBD1. CDR1 is SNHLY, CDR2 FYNNEI, per germline. CDR3 length equals 15 residues. After removal of 7 bases from V and 8 bases from J, the junction contained 15 bases not matched to a gene. CDR3 loop: CASTGTGKRNREAFF. Written as DNA, the CDR3 is TGTGCCAGCACAGGGACAGGAAAAAGGAATAGGGAAGCTTTCTTT.

There are many counts of this clonotype. This rearrangement joins TRBV5-1 to TRBJ1-2, with D possibly TRBD1 on 6 matching bases. V was shortened by 0 bases and J by 2 bases, with 8 bases between the two germline ends. The CDR3 totals 14 residues. CDR1 and CDR2 from the germline V gene are SGHRS and YFSETQ. CDR3 residues: CASSLGDRNYGYTF. In DNA, the CDR3 is TGCGCCAGCAGCTTGGGCGACAGGAACTATGGCTACACCTTC.

This clonotype was counted between two and nine times. The chain links TRBV7-8 to TRBJ1-1; 10 nucleotides line up with TRBD1. In germline, CDR1 is SGHVS, CDR2 FQNEAQ. The CDR3 extends over 14 amino acids. V lost 5 bases to trimming and J lost 4 bases; unmatched junction nucleotides: 4. CDR3 sequence: CASSPRTGGTEAFF. The CDR3 coding sequence is TGTGCCAGCAGCCCCCGGACAGGGGGCACTGAAGCTTTCTTT.

Worth noting for this clonotype: The CDR3 ends on some other residue instead of the conserved phenylalanine or tryptophan, so this is likely a read error. It is unclear where the CDR3 begins or ends on the DNA, so no DNA is shown, and the CDR3 is as TCRdb lists it. J is TRBJ1-4 and V is TRBV29-1. 8 amino acids form the CDR3, both terminal residues included. CDR1 and CDR2 (germline): SQVTM, ANQGSEA. CDR3 sequence reads: CSAELVSV.

In its sample, this clonotype was seen a few times. The V call is TRBV7-9, the J call TRBJ2-2; 8 bases line up with TRBD2. This CDR3 has 16 amino acids. Germline lookup yields CDR1 SEHNR and CDR2 FQNEAQ (reference sequence). J gave up 6 bases and V 5 bases, and 11 bases lay outside the gene matches. The CDR3 DNA follows: TGTGCCAGCAGCAAGGCCGGGACGGGAGGGTCCGGGGAGCTGTTTTTT. The encoded protein is CASSKAGTGGSGELFF.